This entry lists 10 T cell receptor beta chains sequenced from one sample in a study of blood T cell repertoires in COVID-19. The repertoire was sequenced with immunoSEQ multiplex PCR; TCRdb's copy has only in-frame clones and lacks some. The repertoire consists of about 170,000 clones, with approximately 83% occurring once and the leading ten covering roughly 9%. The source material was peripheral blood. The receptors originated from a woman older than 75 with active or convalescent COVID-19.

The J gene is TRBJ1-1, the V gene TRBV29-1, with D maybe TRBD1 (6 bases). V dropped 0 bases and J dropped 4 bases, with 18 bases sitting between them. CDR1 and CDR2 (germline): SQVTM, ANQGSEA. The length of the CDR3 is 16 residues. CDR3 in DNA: TGCAGCGTTGAAGATGGCATACAGGGAGTCGGCACTGAAGCTTTCTTT. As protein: CSVEDGIQGVGTEAFF.

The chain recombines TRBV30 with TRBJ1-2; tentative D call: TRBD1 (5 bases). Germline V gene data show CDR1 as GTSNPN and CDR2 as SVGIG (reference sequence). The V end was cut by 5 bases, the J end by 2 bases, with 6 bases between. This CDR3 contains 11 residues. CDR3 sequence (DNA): TGTGCCTGGGGACAAAACTATGGCTACACCTTC. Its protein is CAWGQNYGYTF.

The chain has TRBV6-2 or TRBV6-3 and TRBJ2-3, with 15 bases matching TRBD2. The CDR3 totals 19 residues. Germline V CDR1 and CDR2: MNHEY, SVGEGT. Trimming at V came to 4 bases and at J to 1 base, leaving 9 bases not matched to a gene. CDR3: CASSLGLAGGSKRTDTQYF. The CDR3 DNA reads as TGTGCCAGCAGTTTGGGACTAGCGGGGGGCTCAAAACGCACAGATACGCAGTATTTT.

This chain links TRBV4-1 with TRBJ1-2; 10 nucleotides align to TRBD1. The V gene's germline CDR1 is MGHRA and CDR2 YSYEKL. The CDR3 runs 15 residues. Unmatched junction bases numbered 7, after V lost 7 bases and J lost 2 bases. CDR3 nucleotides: TGCGCCAGCACCCCTGGGGGACAGGGGAACTATGGCTACACCTTC. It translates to CASTPGGQGNYGYTF.

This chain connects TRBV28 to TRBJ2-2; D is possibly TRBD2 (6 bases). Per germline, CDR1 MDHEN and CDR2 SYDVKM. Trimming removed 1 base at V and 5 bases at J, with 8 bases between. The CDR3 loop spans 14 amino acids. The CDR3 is CASSLLSGTGELFF. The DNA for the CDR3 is TGTGCCAGCAGTTTATTGAGCGGGACCGGGGAGCTGTTTTTT.

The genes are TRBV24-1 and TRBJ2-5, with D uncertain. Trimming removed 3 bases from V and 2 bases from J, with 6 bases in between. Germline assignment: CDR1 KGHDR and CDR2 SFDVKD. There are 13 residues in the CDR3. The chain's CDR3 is CATSDPLQETQYF. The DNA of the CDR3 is TGTGCCACCAGTGATCCTCTTCAAGAGACCCAGTACTTC.

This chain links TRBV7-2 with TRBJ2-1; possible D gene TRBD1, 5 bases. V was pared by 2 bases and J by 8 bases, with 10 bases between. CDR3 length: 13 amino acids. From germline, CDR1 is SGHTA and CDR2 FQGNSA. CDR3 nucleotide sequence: TGTGCCAGCAGCTTACAGGGTTGGGATGAGCAGTTCTTC. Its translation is CASSLQGWDEQFF.

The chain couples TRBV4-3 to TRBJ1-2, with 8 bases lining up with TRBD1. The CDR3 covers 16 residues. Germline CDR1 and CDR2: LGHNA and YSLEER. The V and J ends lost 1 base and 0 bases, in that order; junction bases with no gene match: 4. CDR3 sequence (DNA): TGCGCCAGCAGCCAAGGGACAGGGAGCACTAACTATGGCTACACCTTC. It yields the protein CASSQGTGSTNYGYTF.

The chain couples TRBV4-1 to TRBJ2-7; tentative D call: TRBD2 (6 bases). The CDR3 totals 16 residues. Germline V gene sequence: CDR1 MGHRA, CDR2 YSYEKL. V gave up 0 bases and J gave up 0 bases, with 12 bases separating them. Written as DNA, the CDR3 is TGCGCCAGCAGCCAAGATGGGGACGGGAGCTCCTACGAGCAGTACTTC. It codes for CASSQDGDGSSYEQYF.

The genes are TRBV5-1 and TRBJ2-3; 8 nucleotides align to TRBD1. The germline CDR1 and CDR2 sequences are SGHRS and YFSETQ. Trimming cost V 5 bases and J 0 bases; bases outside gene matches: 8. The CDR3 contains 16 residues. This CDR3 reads CASSSTGVASTDTQYF. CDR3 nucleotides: TGCGCCAGCAGTTCGACAGGGGTTGCAAGCACAGATACGCAGTATTTT.